This is a list of T cell receptor beta chains from one sample in a study of blood T cell repertoires in COVID-19. Profiled with immunoSEQ multiplex PCR; TCRdb holds only in-frame clones, not every one. The table lists around 92,000 clones, approximately 86% of them singletons. The sample was peripheral blood. The receptor source for this set is a woman in her sixties or seventies in a cohort sampled during active or convalescent COVID-19. Both conserved end residues are part of each CDR3. A D gene is named only where the DNA matches it firmly. The size of a clone is reported for some rows only, either as once, few or many, or as a class for expanded clones.

clone_size d_call j_call v_call cdr3_aa cdr3_nt
. TRBD1 TRBJ1-6 TRBV6-1 CASSVKSAGGNSPLHF TGTGCCAGCAGTGTAAAATCGGCAGGGGGAAATTCACCCCTCCACTTT
. . TRBJ2-6 TRBV3-1/TRBV3-2 CASSQNQVPGANVLTF TGTGCCAGCAGCCAAAATCAGGTACCTGGGGCCAACGTCCTGACTTTC
. TRBD2 TRBJ2-3 TRBV3-1/TRBV3-2 CASSHTSGGRVDTQYF TGTGCCAGCAGCCATACTAGCGGGGGGCGAGTAGATACGCAGTATTTT
. . TRBJ1-3 TRBV4-2 CASSQEEANSGNTIYF TGTGCCAGCAGCCAGGAGGAGGCGAACTCTGGAAACACCATATATTTT
. TRBD1 TRBJ2-1 TRBV2 CASSTHRGMGNEQFF TGTGCCAGCAGTACGCACAGGGGGATGGGGAATGAGCAGTTCTTC
. TRBD1 TRBJ2-5 TRBV10-3 CAISDTGQGAETQYF TGTGCCATCAGTGACACGGGACAGGGCGCAGAGACCCAGTACTTC
. . TRBJ2-2 TRBV27 CASRSDLDTGELFF TGTGCCAGCAGGAGCGACTTAGACACCGGGGAGCTGTTTTTT
once TRBD1 TRBJ1-2 TRBV6-5 CASSRTTGGHYGYTF TGTGCCAGCAGCCGAACGACAGGGGGCCACTATGGCTACACCTTC
. . TRBJ2-5 TRBV19 CASSSSGVRETQYF TGTGCCAGTAGTAGTTCAGGGGTCAGGGAGACCCAGTACTTC
. . TRBJ1-1 TRBV10-3 CAIRRQAFGGTEAFF TGTGCCATCAGACGACAGGCGTTCGGGGGGACTGAAGCTTTCTTT
. TRBD1 TRBJ2-3 TRBV7-7 CASSLGAGQETDTQYF TGTGCTAGCAGCTTAGGGGCGGGACAGGAGACAGATACGCAGTATTTT
. TRBD2 TRBJ2-1 TRBV4-2 CASSPERGAYNEQFF TGTGCCAGCAGCCCTGAGCGGGGGGCTTACAATGAGCAGTTCTTC
once . TRBJ1-2 TRBV9 CASSATGTFDNYGYTF TGTGCCAGCAGCGCCACCGGGACATTCGATAACTATGGCTACACCTTC
. . TRBJ1-2 TRBV30 CAWSLLSGGGYGYTF TGTGCCTGGAGCCTCCTTTCCGGGGGGGGCTATGGCTACACCTTC
. . TRBJ2-7 TRBV28 CASSQGRYEQYF TGTGCCAGCAGTCAGGGTCGGTACGAGCAGTACTTC
. . TRBJ2-1 TRBV2 CASSRSTSPRIHEQFF TGTGCCAGCAGCAGAAGTACTAGCCCTAGGATCCATGAGCAGTTCTTC
. . TRBJ1-5 TRBV2 CASGGAGNQPQHF TGTGCCAGCGGGGGGGCAGGTAATCAGCCCCAGCATTTT
. . TRBJ2-2 TRBV27 CASSLGRENTGELFF TGTGCCAGCAGTTTAGGCAGGGAGAACACCGGGGAGCTGTTTTTT
. TRBD1 TRBJ1-3 TRBV11-2 CASSYEGAPGNTIYF TGTGCCAGCAGCTACGAGGGGGCGCCTGGAAACACCATATATTTT
once TRBD1 TRBJ1-6 TRBV6-4 CATRQGLLITYSPLHF TGTGCCACAAGACAGGGTCTCCTAATAACCTATTCACCCCTCCACTTT
. TRBD1 TRBJ2-1 TRBV9 CASSVEARRRQGNEQFF TGTGCCAGCAGCGTAGAGGCTAGGAGGAGACAGGGGAATGAGCAGTTCTTC
. . TRBJ1-1 TRBV12-5 CASGLPEQGLDRSGKAFF TGTGCTAGTGGTTTGCCAGAACAGGGATTAGATCGAAGTGGGAAAGCTTTCTTT
. TRBD2 TRBJ2-2 TRBV7-2 CASSLTSGNTGELFF TGTGCCAGCAGCTTAACTAGCGGGAACACCGGGGAGCTGTTTTTT
. TRBD1 TRBJ1-1 TRBV11-2 CASSKEGARTTEAFF TGTGCCAGCAGCAAAGAGGGGGCTCGTACCACTGAAGCTTTCTTT
once . TRBJ2-7 TRBV6-5 CASSSSQGEQYF TGTGCCAGCAGTTCATCCCAGGGGGAGCAGTACTTC
once . TRBJ1-1 TRBV7-9 CASSLTRNTEAFF TGTGCCAGCAGCCTCACAAGAAACACTGAAGCTTTCTTT
. TRBD2 TRBJ2-1 TRBV19 CASSIVTSGYNEQFF TGTGCCAGTAGTATAGTTACTAGCGGTTACAATGAGCAGTTCTTC
. . TRBJ1-1 TRBV5-4 CASSLGGTGVAFF TGTGCCAGCAGCTTGGGTGGGACGGGGGTAGCTTTCTTT
. TRBD1 TRBJ1-4 TRBV10-3 CAISVTGEKLFF TGTGCCATCAGTGTGACAGGGGAAAAACTGTTTTTT
. . TRBJ1-3 TRBV28 CASRRTGLSGNTIYF TGTGCCAGCCGCCGAACTGGACTCTCTGGAAACACCATATATTTT
. . TRBJ2-6 TRBV9 CASSSDRSSGANVLTF TGTGCCAGCAGCTCAGACAGGTCCTCTGGGGCCAACGTCCTGACTTTC
. TRBD2 TRBJ2-1 TRBV7-3 CASSMGLAGDNEQFF TGTGCCAGCAGCATGGGACTAGCGGGGGACAATGAGCAGTTCTTC
. TRBD1 TRBJ1-2 TRBV11-2 CASSARQGRVGTVGGGYTF TGTGCCAGCAGCGCTCGACAGGGTCGAGTCGGGACTGTAGGAGGTGGCTACACCTTC
. TRBD2 TRBJ2-1 TRBV6-6 CASSYSGTSGLQFF TGTGCCAGCAGTTACTCCGGGACTAGCGGGCTGCAGTTCTTC
. . TRBJ1-5 TRBV21-1 CASSKVFRQNQPQHF TGTGCCAGCAGCAAAGTTTTTAGACAGAATCAGCCCCAGCATTTT
. TRBD1 TRBJ2-7 TRBV4-2 CASSTQQGAQLEQYF TGTGCCAGCAGTACGCAACAGGGGGCGCAGCTCGAGCAGTACTTC
. . TRBJ1-5 TRBV2 CASSEGGRSQHF TGTGCCAGCAGTGAGGGGGGACGGTCCCAGCATTTT
. TRBD1 TRBJ1-4 TRBV6-4 CASSDSTHRGQPTNEKLFF TGTGCCAGCAGTGACTCGACCCACAGGGGGCAACCTACTAATGAAAAACTGTTTTTT
. TRBD1 TRBJ1-1 TRBV5-1 CASSSQGAGNTEAFF TGCGCCAGCAGCTCACAGGGGGCGGGAAACACTGAAGCTTTCTTT
once . TRBJ2-5 TRBV7-3 CASSSRGGPQYF TGTGCCAGCAGCTCCCGAGGGGGTCCCCAGTACTTC
few TRBD1 TRBJ2-1 TRBV10-1 CASSESRTGGSYNEQFF TGCGCCAGCAGTGAGTCGAGAACAGGGGGCTCCTACAATGAGCAGTTCTTC
. . TRBJ2-4 TRBV12-3/TRBV12-4 CASGNLLRGIQYF TGTGCCAGCGGAAATTTACTCAGGGGAATCCAGTACTTC
few TRBD1 TRBJ2-1 TRBV5-4 CASSFRDRGNEQFF TGTGCCAGCAGCTTCCGGGACAGGGGGAATGAGCAGTTCTTC
once TRBD1 TRBJ1-2 TRBV30 CAWSRGPYGYTF TGTGCCTGGAGTAGGGGGCCCTATGGCTACACCTTC
. . TRBJ1-2 TRBV10-2 CASSESIYGYTF TGCGCCAGCAGTGAGTCTATCTATGGCTACACCTTC
once TRBD1 TRBJ1-4 TRBV4-1 CASSQTPGTGDEKLFF TGCGCCAGCAGCCAAACCCCCGGGACAGGGGACGAAAAACTGTTTTTT
. . TRBJ1-4 TRBV3-1/TRBV3-2 CASSHREGAGEKLFF TGTGCCAGCAGCCACAGGGAGGGCGCAGGTGAAAAACTGTTTTTT
once TRBD1 TRBJ1-1 TRBV7-9 CASSYLQGTTGEAFF TGTGCCAGCAGCTACCTACAGGGGACGACTGGTGAAGCTTTCTTT
once . TRBJ2-3 TRBV3-1/TRBV3-2 CASSQDVSPDTQYF TGTGCCAGCAGCCAAGACGTAAGCCCAGATACGCAGTATTTT
. TRBD1 TRBJ2-3 TRBV5-1 CASSLGQGLTDTQYF TGCGCCAGCAGCTTGGGACAGGGGCTAACAGATACGCAGTATTTT
. TRBD1 TRBJ1-5 TRBV19 CASSKGQGINQPQHF TGTGCCAGTAGTAAGGGACAGGGGATTAATCAGCCCCAGCATTTT
. . TRBJ1-4 TRBV19 CASSPGGANEKLFF TGTGCCAGTAGCCCGGGGGGTGCTAATGAAAAACTGTTTTTT
. . TRBJ1-2 TRBV7-9 CASSLPGTPSSNYGYTF TGTGCCAGCAGCCTTCCCGGGACACCCAGCTCCAACTATGGCTACACCTTC
. . TRBJ2-5 TRBV9 CASSGTANYQETQYF TGTGCCAGCAGCGGAACAGCTAATTACCAAGAGACCCAGTACTTC
. . TRBJ1-6 TRBV27 CASSLFRGSSYNSPLHF TGTGCCAGCAGTTTATTTAGGGGGAGCTCCTATAATTCACCCCTCCACTTT